The next 18 T cell receptor beta chains were all read from a single sample in a study of T cell changes during pregnancy in multiple sclerosis. The method was immunoSEQ multiplex PCR; TCRdb's version includes in-frame clones alone and lacks a portion of them. The profile shows 40,000 or so clones, about 91% of them singletons. The specimen comprised CD8+ T cells from peripheral blood mononuclear cells, sampled after pregnancy. These receptors were obtained from a female donor with multiple sclerosis, enrolled in a pregnancy study.

The chain recombines TRBV5-6 with TRBJ2-5, with 10 bases lining up with TRBD2. The CDR3 covers 19 residues. Germline trimming cut 1 base from V and 1 base from J; bases unmatched to any gene: 13. The V gene's germline CDR1 is SGHDT and CDR2 YYEEEE. The CDR3 protein is CASSLIRWPKRGGQETQYF. For the CDR3, the DNA is TGTGCCAGCAGCTTGATCAGGTGGCCCAAGCGGGGGGGCCAAGAGACCCAGTACTTC.

The chain combines TRBV28 with TRBJ1-4; 7 nucleotides agree with TRBD1. CDR1 is MDHEN, CDR2 SYDVKM, per germline. The CDR3 totals 14 residues. V trimming: 8 bases; J trimming: 6 bases; junction bases outside the gene matches: 9. For the CDR3, the DNA is TGTGCCAGCTCTGCGACAGGGCGCGATGAAAAACTGTTTTTT. Encoded protein: CASSATGRDEKLFF.

V and J are TRBV28 and TRBJ2-2; 8 bases align to TRBD2. This CDR3 contains 16 residues. Germline V gene data show CDR1 as MDHEN and CDR2 as SYDVKM. Trimming removed 5 bases from V and 6 bases from J; junction bases left unmatched: 11. The CDR3 spells CASSRLGRGGPGELFF. The CDR3 DNA reads as TGTGCCAGCAGTCGTCTTGGTCGGGGGGGGCCCGGGGAGCTGTTTTTT. Together with reference TRBV28 and TRBJ2-2, the CDR3 gives the full variable domain: DVKVTQSSRYLVKRTGEKVFLECVQDMDHENMFWYRQDPGLGLRLIYFSYDVKMKEKGDIPEGYSVSREKKERFSLILESASTNQTSMYLCASSRLGRGGPGELFFGEGSRLTVL.

This chain uses TRBV6-1 with TRBJ2-3, with 11 bases matching TRBD2. Germline CDR1 MNHNS, CDR2 SASEGT. J gave up 2 bases and V 6 bases, and 1 base lay outside the gene matches. The CDR3 is 14 residues long. CDR3 nucleotide sequence: TGTGCCAGCAGGGGACTAGCGGTCACAGATACGCAGTATTTT. Translated, it gives CASRGLAVTDTQYF.

The rearrangement links TRBV25-1 to TRBJ2-5; 9 nucleotides align to TRBD1. After removal of 6 bases from V and 3 bases from J, the junction contained 2 bases not matched to a gene. This CDR3 comprises 13 residues. CDR1 MGHDK and CDR2 SYGVNS come from the germline V gene. The CDR3 loop reads CASRDRGKETQYF. For the CDR3, the DNA is TGTGCCAGCAGGGACAGGGGAAAAGAGACCCAGTACTTC. Based on the CDR3 plus reference TRBV25-1 and TRBJ2-5, the full variable domain is EADIYQTPRYLVIGTGKKITLECSQTMGHDKMYWYQQDPGMELHLIHYSYGVNSTEKGDLSSESTVSRIRTEHFPLTLESARPSHTSQYLCASRDRGKETQYFGPGTRLLVL.

The V call is TRBV2, the J call TRBJ1-2; 7 bases map to TRBD1. CDR3 length equals 12 residues. Trimming removed 6 bases from V and 5 bases from J; junction bases left unmatched: 3. Germline-derived CDR1 and CDR2 are SNHLY and FYNNEI. CDR3 sequence reads: CASRGTAYGYTF. The CDR3 DNA reads as TGTGCCAGCAGGGGGACAGCTTATGGCTACACCTTC.

This sequence joins TRBV7-9 and TRBJ1-3, with 7 nucleotides matching TRBD1. There are 15 residues in the CDR3. Germline-derived CDR1 and CDR2 are SEHNR and FQNEAQ (reference sequence). The junction had 9 bases not matched to a gene; V was cut back by 6 bases and J by 4 bases. CDR3 in amino acids: CASREQGGVGNTIYF. The CDR3 DNA follows: TGTGCCAGCAGGGAGCAGGGGGGCGTCGGAAACACCATATATTTT.

In its sample, this clone ranks as medium-sized (0.01 to 0.1%). The J gene is TRBJ1-3, the V gene TRBV7-9; TRBD1 matches 7 bases. Germline V gives CDR1 SEHNR, CDR2 FQNEAQ (reference sequence). This CDR3 is 15 amino acids long. V gave up 5 bases and J gave up 5 bases; unmatched junction bases: 9. CDR3: CASSPQTGIRNTIYF. The DNA for the CDR3 is TGTGCCAGCAGCCCCCAGACAGGGATAAGAAACACCATATATTTT.

This clone was detected only a few times. This chain uses TRBV9 with TRBJ1-5, with 9 bases matching TRBD1. V lost 3 bases to trimming and J lost 8 bases; unmatched junction nucleotides: 9. Per germline, CDR1 SGDLS and CDR2 YYNGEE. CDR3 length: 15 amino acids. CDR3 amino acids: CASSEQGARGKPQHF. CDR3 bases: TGTGCCAGCAGCGAACAGGGGGCCCGGGGGAAGCCCCAGCATTTT.

The chain is built from TRBV9 and TRBJ2-7, with 9 bases fitting TRBD2. The length of the CDR3 is 15 residues. V shed 4 bases, J shed 3 bases, and the junction held 8 bases outside the gene matches. CDR1 and CDR2 from the germline V gene are SGDLS and YYNGEE. CDR3 DNA: TGTGCCAGCAGCCCTCGCCGAGCGGGGGGCTACGAGCAGTACTTC. Translated: CASSPRRAGGYEQYF.

V usage is TRBV7-6 and J usage is TRBJ1-2; perhaps TRBD1 as D (5 bases). Germline CDR1 reads SGHVS; CDR2 reads FNYEAQ. The ends were cut back, 5 bases at V and 4 bases at J, with 26 bases in the middle. CDR3 length: 18 residues. The CDR3 is CASSPATGWERGSYGYTF. DNA of the CDR3: TGTGCCAGCAGCCCCGCAACAGGATGGGAACGCGGTAGCTATGGCTACACCTTC.

This chain connects TRBV7-3 to TRBJ2-1; 7 bases match TRBD2. The CDR3 covers 12 residues. Per the germline V gene, CDR1 is SGHTA and CDR2 is FQGTGA. With 1 base clipped from V and 9 bases from J, the junction kept 0 bases outside the gene matches. The CDR3: CASSLRGGEQFF. CDR3 coding DNA: TGTGCCAGCAGCTTAAGGGGGGGTGAGCAGTTCTTC.

The chain links TRBV6-5 to TRBJ2-1; TRBD1 agrees at 10 bases. V shed 5 bases, J shed 4 bases, and the junction held 5 bases outside the gene matches. This CDR3 region has 15 residues. CDR1 MNHEY and CDR2 SVGAGI come from the germline V gene. The chain's CDR3 is CASSTRTGGYNEQFF. The CDR3 DNA is TGTGCCAGCAGTACAAGGACAGGGGGTTACAATGAGCAGTTCTTC.

This sequence joins TRBV7-9 and TRBJ2-3, with 8 nucleotides matching TRBD2. The CDR3 sequence is 14 residues long. Germline V gene lookup returns CDR1 SEHNR and CDR2 FQNEAQ (reference sequence). J gave up 5 bases and V 2 bases, and 3 bases lay outside the gene matches. CDR3 loop: CASSLSGGRDTQYF. The CDR3, as DNA: TGTGCCAGCAGCTTATCGGGGGGGAGAGATACGCAGTATTTT.

CDR3 residues: CASSFYRGGGTYEQYF. The CDR3 nucleotides read TGTGCCAGCAGCTTCTACCGAGGCGGGGGGACCTACGAGCAGTACTTC. The chain recombines TRBV7-8 with TRBJ2-7, with TRBD2 matching over 8 bases. Per the germline V gene, CDR1 is SGHVS and CDR2 is FQNEAQ. The length of the CDR3 is 16 residues. The ends lost 3 bases at V and 2 bases at J; junction bases unmatched: 9. Variable domain in full (rest from reference TRBV7-8 and TRBJ2-7): GAGVSQSPRYKVAKRGQDVALRCDPISGHVSLFWYQQALGQGPEFLTYFQNEAQLDKSGLPSDRFFAERPEGSVSTLKIQRTQQEDSAVYLCASSFYRGGGTYEQYFGPGTRLTVT.

The chain uses TRBV6-6 and TRBJ2-4, with 9 positions matching TRBD1. Germline V gene sequence: CDR1 MNHNY, CDR2 SVGAGI (reference sequence). The junction had 3 bases not matched to a gene; V was cut back by 5 bases and J by 7 bases. The CDR3 is 13 residues long. The chain's CDR3 is CASSQDRGNIQYF. CDR3 DNA: TGTGCCAGCAGTCAGGACAGGGGTAACATTCAGTACTTC.

The chain recombines TRBV7-9 with TRBJ2-5; 7 nucleotides agree with TRBD2. The CDR3 has 15 residues. Per germline, CDR1 SEHNR and CDR2 FQNEAQ (reference sequence). V gave up 5 bases and J gave up 5 bases; unmatched junction bases: 11. In DNA, the CDR3 is TGTGCCAGCAGCACTAGGACTAGGGCGATGGAGACCCAGTACTTC. It specifies CASSTRTRAMETQYF.

The V and J genes are TRBV30 and TRBJ1-1; weak D call: TRBD1 (6 bases). Trimming removed 2 bases from V and 6 bases from J, with 22 bases in between. There are 16 residues in the CDR3. Germline CDR1 is GTSNPN and CDR2 is SVGIG (reference sequence). The CDR3 loop is CAWSPWDTQANAEAFF. CDR3 sequence (DNA): TGTGCCTGGAGTCCTTGGGACACCCAAGCCAATGCTGAAGCTTTCTTT.